This entry is about one TCR beta chain. Original processing notes: Estimation of nucleated cell counts was performed using reference gene primer amplification. This table comes from immunoSEQ multiplex PCR, and its TCRdb copy is limited to in-frame clones, with some not included. That table is the source of V, J and clone size, and D and trimming were worked out from the DNA. Of approximately 120,000 clones in the sample, roughly 74% were seen once. This specimen comes from a study of blood T cell repertoires in COVID-19. The overall study: Acute-phase and convalescent COVID-19 samples originated in the United States, Italy and Spain. The analysed material was cDNA or gDNA that came from T cells, B-cell-depleted T cells, or PBMCs.

The CDR3 sequence is 19 residues long. V gave up 0 bases and J gave up 5 bases; unmatched junction bases: 9. The germline gives CDR1 SGDLS, CDR2 YYNGEE. Sequenced: peripheral blood. The clonotype was recovered from a man older than 75 with COVID-19, enrolled during active disease. The chain has TRBV9 and TRBJ2-1; 15 nucleotides agree with TRBD2. The CDR3 protein is CASSVARGLAGGDDNEQFF. The CDR3 region has the DNA TGTGCCAGCAGCGTAGCGAGGGGACTAGCGGGAGGCGACGACAATGAGCAGTTCTTC.